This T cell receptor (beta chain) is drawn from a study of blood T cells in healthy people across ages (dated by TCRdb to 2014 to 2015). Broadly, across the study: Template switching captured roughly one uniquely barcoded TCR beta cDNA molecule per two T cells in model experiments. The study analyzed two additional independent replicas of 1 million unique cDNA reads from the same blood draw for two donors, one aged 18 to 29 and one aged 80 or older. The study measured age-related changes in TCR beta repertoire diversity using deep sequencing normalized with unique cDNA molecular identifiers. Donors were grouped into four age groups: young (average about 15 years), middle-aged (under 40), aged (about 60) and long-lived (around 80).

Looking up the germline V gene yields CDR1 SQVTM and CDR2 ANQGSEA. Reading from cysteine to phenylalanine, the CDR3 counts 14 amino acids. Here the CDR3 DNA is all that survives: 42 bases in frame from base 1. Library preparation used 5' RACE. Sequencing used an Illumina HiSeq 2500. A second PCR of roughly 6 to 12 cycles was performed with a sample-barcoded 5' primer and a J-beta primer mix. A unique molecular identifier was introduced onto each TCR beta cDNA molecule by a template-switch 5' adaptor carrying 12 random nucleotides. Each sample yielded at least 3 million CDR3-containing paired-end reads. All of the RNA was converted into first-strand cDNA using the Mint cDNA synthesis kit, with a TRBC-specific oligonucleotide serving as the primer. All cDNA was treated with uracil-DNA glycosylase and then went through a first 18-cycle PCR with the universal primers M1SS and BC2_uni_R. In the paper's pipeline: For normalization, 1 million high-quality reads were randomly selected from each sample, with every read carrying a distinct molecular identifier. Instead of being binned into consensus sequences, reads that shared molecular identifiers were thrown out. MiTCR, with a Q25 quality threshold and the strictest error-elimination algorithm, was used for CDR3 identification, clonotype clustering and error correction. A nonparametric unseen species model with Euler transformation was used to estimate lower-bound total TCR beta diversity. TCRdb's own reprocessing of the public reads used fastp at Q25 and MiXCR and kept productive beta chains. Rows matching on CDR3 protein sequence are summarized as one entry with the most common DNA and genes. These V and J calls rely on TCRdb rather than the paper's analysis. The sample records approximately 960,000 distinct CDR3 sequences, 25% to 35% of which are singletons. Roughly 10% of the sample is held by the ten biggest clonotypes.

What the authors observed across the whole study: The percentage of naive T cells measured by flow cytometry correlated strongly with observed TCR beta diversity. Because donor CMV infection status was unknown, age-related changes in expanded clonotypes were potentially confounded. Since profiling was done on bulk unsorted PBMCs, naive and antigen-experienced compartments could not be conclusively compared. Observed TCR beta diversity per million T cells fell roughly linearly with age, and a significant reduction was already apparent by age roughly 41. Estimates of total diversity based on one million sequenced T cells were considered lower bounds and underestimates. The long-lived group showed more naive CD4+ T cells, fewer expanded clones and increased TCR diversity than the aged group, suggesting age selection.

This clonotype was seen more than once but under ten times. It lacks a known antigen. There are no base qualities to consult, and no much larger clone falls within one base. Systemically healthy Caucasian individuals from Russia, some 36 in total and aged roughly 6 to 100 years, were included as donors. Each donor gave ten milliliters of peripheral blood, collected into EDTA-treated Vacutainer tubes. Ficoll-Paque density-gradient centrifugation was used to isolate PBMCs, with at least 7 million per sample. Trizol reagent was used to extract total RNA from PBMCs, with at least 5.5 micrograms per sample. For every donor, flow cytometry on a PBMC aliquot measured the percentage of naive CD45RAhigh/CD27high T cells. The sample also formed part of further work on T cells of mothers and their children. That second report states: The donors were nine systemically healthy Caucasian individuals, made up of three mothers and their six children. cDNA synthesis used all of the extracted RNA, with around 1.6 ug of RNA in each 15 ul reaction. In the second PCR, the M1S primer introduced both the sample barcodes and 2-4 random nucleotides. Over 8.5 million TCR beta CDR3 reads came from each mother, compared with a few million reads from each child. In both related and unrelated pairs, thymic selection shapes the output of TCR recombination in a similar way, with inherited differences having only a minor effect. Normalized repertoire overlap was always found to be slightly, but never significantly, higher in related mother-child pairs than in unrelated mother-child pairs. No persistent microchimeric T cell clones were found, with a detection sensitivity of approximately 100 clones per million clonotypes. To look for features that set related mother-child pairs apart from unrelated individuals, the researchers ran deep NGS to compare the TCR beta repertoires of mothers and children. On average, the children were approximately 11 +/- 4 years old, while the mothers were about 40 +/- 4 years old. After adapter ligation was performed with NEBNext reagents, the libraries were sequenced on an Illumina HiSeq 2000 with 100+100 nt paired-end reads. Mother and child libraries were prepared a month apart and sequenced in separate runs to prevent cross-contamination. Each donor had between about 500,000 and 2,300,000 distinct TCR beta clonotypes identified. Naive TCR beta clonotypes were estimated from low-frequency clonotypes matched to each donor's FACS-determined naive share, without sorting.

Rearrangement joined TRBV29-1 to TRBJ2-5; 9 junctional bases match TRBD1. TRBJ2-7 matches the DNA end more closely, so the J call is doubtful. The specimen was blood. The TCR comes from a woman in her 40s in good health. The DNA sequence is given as TGCAGCGCTACGGGACAGGGTGCGGGTATCGAGCAGTACTTC. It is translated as CSATGQGAGIEQYF.